Given below is one TCR beta chain in context. This specimen belongs to a study of blood T cell repertoires in COVID-19. On the study more broadly: The cDNA or gDNA used as material had been derived from T cells, B-cell-depleted T cells, or PBMCs.

Original methodology: By means of reference gene primer amplification, nucleated cell counts were estimated. Using immunoSEQ multiplex PCR, the repertoire was profiled, and TCRdb retains in-frame clones only, with some absent. V and J calls and clone size are those listed in that table; D and trimming were worked out from the DNA. The sample lists around 98,000 clones, over 70% occurring once. V lost 2 bases to trimming and J lost 0 bases, with 11 bases between them. Germline CDR1 GTSNPN, CDR2 SVGIG (reference sequence). This CDR3 region has 15 residues. The TCR originated in an older man with acute or convalescent COVID-19. The genes are TRBV30 and TRBJ1-5; D perhaps matches TRBD1 (5 bases). Sequencing was performed on peripheral blood. CDR3 in amino acids: CAWSPRDSSNQPQHF. The CDR3 nucleotides are TGTGCCTGGAGTCCGCGGGACTCTAGCAATCAGCCCCAGCATTTT.